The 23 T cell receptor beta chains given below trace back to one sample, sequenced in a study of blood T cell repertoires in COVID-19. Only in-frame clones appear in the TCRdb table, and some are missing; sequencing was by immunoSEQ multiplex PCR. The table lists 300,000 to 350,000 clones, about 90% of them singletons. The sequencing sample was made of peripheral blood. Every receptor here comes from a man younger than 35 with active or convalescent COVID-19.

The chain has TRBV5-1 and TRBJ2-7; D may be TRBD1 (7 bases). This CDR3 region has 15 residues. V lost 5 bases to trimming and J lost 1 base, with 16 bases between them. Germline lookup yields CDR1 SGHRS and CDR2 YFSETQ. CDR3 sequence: CASRYRQGGSYEQYF. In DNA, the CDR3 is TGCGCCAGCAGGTACCGACAGGGAGGATCCTACGAGCAGTACTTC.

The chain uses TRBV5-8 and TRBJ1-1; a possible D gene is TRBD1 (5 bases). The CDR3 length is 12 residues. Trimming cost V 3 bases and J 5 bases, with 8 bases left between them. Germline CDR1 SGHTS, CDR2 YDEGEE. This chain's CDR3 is CASSWGGTEAFF. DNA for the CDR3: TGTGCCAGCAGCTGGGGGGGGACTGAAGCTTTCTTT.

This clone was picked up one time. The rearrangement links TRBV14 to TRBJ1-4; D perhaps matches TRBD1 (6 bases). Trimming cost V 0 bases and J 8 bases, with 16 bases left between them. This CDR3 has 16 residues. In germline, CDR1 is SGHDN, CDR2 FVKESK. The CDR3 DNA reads TGTGCCAGCAGCCAAGACAGGGGATCGACCCAGGAAAAACTGTTTTTT. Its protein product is CASSQDRGSTQEKLFF.

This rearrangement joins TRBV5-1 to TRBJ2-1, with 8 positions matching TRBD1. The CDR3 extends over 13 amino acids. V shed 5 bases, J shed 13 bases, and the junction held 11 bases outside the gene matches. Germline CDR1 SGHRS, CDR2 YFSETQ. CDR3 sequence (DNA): TGCGCCAGCAGGACAGGGGAGGACGGACCCCAGTTCTTC. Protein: CASRTGEDGPQFF.

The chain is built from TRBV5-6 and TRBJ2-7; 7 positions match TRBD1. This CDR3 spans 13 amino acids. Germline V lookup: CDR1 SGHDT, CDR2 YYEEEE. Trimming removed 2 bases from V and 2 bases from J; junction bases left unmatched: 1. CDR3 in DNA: TGTGCCAGCAGCTTTACAGGGGCCTACGAGCAGTACTTC. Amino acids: CASSFTGAYEQYF.

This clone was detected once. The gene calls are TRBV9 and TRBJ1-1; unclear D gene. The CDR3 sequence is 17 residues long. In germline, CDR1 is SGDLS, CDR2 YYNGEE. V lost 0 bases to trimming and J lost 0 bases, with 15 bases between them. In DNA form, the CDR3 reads TGTGCCAGCAGCGTAGGCACCCGGGCGGGGATGAACACTGAAGCTTTCTTT. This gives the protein CASSVGTRAGMNTEAFF.

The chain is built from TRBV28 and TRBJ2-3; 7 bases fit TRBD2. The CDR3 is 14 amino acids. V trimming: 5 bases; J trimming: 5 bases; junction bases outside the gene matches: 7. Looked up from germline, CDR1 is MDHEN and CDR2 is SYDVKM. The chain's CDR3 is CASSLRLAGDTQYF. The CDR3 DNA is TGTGCCAGCAGTCTCCGACTAGCTGGAGATACGCAGTATTTT.

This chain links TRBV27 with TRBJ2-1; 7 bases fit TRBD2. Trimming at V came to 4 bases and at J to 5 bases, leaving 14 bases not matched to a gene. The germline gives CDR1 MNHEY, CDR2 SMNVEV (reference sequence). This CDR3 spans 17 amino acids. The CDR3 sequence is CASSSLETSRGHNEQFF. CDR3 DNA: TGTGCCAGCAGTTCCCTGGAGACTAGCAGAGGACACAATGAGCAGTTCTTC.

CDR3 sequence (DNA): TGCGCCAGCAGCTTTCACGGGGGACAAGAGACCCAGTACTTC. Protein product: CASSFHGGQETQYF. V is TRBV5-1 and J is TRBJ2-5; weak D call: TRBD2 (6 bases). Germline CDR1 reads SGHRS; CDR2 reads YFSETQ. The ends were cut back, 2 bases at V and 2 bases at J, with 10 bases in the middle. This CDR3 spans 14 amino acids.

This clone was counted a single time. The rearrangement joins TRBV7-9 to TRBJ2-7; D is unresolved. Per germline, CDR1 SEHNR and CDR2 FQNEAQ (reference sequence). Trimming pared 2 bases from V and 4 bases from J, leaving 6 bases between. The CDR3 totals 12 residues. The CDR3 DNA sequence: TGTGCCAGCAGCTTAACCGGGTACGAGCAGTACTTC. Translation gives CASSLTGYEQYF.

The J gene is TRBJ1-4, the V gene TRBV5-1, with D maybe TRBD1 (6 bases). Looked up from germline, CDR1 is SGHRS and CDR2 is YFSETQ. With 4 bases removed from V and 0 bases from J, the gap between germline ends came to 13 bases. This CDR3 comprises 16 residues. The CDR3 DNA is TGCGCCAGCAGCCCGGGACACCCTGCAACTAATGAAAAACTGTTTTTT. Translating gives CASSPGHPATNEKLFF.

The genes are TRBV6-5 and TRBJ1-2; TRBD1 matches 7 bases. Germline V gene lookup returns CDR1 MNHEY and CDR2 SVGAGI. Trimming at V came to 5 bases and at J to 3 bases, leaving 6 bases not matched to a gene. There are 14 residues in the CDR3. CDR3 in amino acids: CASSTQQGHYGYTF. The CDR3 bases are TGTGCCAGCAGTACCCAACAGGGGCACTATGGCTACACCTTC.

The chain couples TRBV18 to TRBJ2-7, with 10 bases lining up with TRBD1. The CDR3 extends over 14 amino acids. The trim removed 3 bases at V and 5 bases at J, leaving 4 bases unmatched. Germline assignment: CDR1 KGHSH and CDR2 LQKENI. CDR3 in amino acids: CASSPRDRGDEQYF. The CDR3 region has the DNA TGTGCCAGCTCACCTAGGGACAGGGGCGACGAGCAGTACTTC.

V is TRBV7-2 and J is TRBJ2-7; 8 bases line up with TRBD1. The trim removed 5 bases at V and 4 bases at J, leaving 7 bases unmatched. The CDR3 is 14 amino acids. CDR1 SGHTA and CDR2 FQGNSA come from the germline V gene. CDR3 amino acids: CASSPDRVIYEQYF. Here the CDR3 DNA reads TGTGCCAGCAGCCCGGACAGGGTGATTTACGAGCAGTACTTC.

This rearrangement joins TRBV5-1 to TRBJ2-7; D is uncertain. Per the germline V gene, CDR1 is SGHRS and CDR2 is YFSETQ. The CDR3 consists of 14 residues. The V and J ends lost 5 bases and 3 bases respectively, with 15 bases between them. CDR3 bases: TGCGCCAGCAGACAAGAACCGGGTTACTACGAGCAGTACTTC. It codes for CASRQEPGYYEQYF.

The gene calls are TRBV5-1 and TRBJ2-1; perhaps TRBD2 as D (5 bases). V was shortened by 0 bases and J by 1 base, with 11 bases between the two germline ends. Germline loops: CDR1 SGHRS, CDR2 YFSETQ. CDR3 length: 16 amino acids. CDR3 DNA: TGCGCCAGCAGCTTGGCGCGGAGAGGGTCCTACAATGAGCAGTTCTTC. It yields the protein CASSLARRGSYNEQFF.

The CDR3 reads CASSGQGNYNEQFF. The CDR3 DNA follows: TGTGCCAGCAGTGGACAGGGAAACTACAATGAGCAGTTCTTC. The chain carries TRBV27 and TRBJ2-1, with TRBD1 matching over 8 bases. This CDR3 has 14 amino acids. V was clipped by 5 bases and J by 3 bases; unmatched bases: 3. Germline loops: CDR1 MNHEY, CDR2 SMNVEV (reference sequence).

The CDR3: CASSLSIRGNTDTQYF. CDR3 bases: TGTGCCAGCAGTTTATCGATTAGGGGGAACACAGATACGCAGTATTTT. V and J are TRBV27 and TRBJ2-3, with D perhaps TRBD1 (6 bases). CDR1 is MNHEY, CDR2 SMNVEV, per germline (reference sequence). V was shortened by 0 bases and J by 2 bases, with 12 bases between the two germline ends. The CDR3 totals 16 residues.

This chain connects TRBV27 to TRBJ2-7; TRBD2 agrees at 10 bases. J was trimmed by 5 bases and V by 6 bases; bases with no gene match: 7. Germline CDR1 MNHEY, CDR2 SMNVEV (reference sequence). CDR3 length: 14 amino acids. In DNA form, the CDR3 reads TGTGCCAGCAGGCTAGCGGGAGATTTGCACGAGCAGTACTTC. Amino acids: CASRLAGDLHEQYF.

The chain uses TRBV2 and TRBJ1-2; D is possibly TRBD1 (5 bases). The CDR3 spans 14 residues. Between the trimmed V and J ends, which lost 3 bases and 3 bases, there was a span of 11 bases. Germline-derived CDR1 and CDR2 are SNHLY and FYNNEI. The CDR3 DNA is TGTGCCAGCAGTGAGGACGACAGATACTATGGCTACACCTTC. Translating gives CASSEDDRYYGYTF.

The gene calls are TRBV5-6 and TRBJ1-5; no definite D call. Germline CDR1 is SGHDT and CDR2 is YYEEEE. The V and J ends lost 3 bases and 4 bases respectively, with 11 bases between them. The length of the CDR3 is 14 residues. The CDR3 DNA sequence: TGTGCCAGCAGCTCACGTCGGGAGAATCAGCCCCAGCATTTT. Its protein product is CASSSRRENQPQHF.

Written as DNA, the CDR3 is TGTGCCAGCAGCCAGGACAGGATTTATTCACCCCTCCACTTT. This encodes CASSQDRIYSPLHF. The chain joins TRBV27 to TRBJ1-6, with 7 bases matching TRBD1. The CDR3 consists of 14 residues. The V gene's germline CDR1 is MNHEY and CDR2 SMNVEV (reference sequence). Trimming took 6 bases from V and 8 from J; bases not matched to a gene: 7.

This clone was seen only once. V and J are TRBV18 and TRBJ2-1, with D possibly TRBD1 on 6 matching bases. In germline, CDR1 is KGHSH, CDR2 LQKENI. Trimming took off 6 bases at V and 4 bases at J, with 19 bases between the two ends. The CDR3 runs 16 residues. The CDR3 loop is CASSPPGVGGYNEQFF. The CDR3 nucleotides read TGTGCCAGCTCCCCCCCAGGGGTAGGTGGGTACAATGAGCAGTTCTTC.